A single sample is the source of the 3 T cell receptor beta chains below, sequenced in a study of blood T cells in healthy people across ages. The authors ran a second PCR of about 6 to 11 cycles using a sample-barcoded 5' primer and a J-beta primer mix. One entry per CDR3 protein, called by TCRdb with MiXCR from the 5' RACE reads. The sample shows about 730,000 distinct CDR3 sequences, roughly 41% of them seen only once. The source material was blood. These receptors were obtained from an older woman in good health.

This clonotype was counted once. The CDR3 loop reads CASRPSGALNIQYF. The CDR3 DNA is TGTGCCAGCAGACCTAGCGGGGCCCTAAACATTCAGTACTTC. The chain employs TRBV7-2 and TRBJ2-7; TRBD2 agrees at 9 bases. The DNA end is more similar to TRBJ2-4, so the J call may be wrong. This CDR3 region has 14 residues. Germline V gives CDR1 SGHTA, CDR2 FQGNSA.

The table lists this clonotype with a few counts. This sequence joins TRBV29-1 and TRBJ2-7; D unresolved. This CDR3 is built from 13 residues. Looked up from germline, CDR1 is SQVTM and CDR2 is ANQGSEA. Trimming removed 4 bases at V and 2 bases at J, with 12 bases between. The chain's CDR3 is CSVGGQATYEQYF. CDR3 coding DNA: TGCAGCGTTGGTGGGCAAGCAACCTACGAGCAGTACTTC.

The sample holds a few counts of this clonotype. The J gene is TRBJ1-5, the V gene TRBV6-2 or TRBV6-3; D is uncertain. Trimming took 2 bases from V and 9 from J, leaving 11 bases between them. Germline V lookup: CDR1 MNHEY, CDR2 SVGEGT. This CDR3 spans 13 amino acids. In nucleotides, the CDR3 is TGTGCCAGCAGTTACCGTGTGGGGTCGCCCCAGCATTTT. This codes for CASSYRVGSPQHF.